One sample yielded the 24 T cell receptor beta chains listed below, sequenced in a study of blood T cell repertoires in COVID-19. Data came from immunoSEQ multiplex PCR; TCRdb stores just in-frame clones and leaves some out. Among over 150,000 clones listed, roughly nine tenths were seen once. The sequenced sample consisted of peripheral blood. The receptors were sampled from a man aged 50 or older with acute or convalescent COVID-19.

V and J are TRBV6-7 and TRBJ2-5; 9 bases match TRBD1. TRBV6-7 is marked as an open reading frame, function uncertain. V lost 2 bases and J lost 5; bases outside the gene matches: 0. The CDR3 is made up of 13 amino acids. For the CDR3, the DNA is TGTGCCAGCAGTTACGGGACAGGGGAGACCCAGTACTTC. This translates into CASSYGTGETQYF.

The J gene is TRBJ2-7, the V gene TRBV18; D gene ambiguous. Per germline, CDR1 KGHSH and CDR2 LQKENI. Trimming removed 3 bases from V and 2 bases from J, with 5 bases in between. The CDR3 is made up of 12 amino acids. CDR3 region: CASSPEAYEQYF. The CDR3 DNA is TGTGCCAGCTCACCCGAGGCCTACGAGCAGTACTTC. Full variable domain (rest looked up from reference TRBV18 and TRBJ2-7): NAGVMQNPRHLVRRRGQEARLRCSPMKGHSHVYWYRQLPEEGLKFMVYLQKENIIDESGMPKERFSAEFPKEGPSILRIQQVVRGDSAAYFCASSPEAYEQYFGPGTRLTVT.

The chain recombines TRBV7-2 with TRBJ2-5; D gene unclear. The CDR3 has 14 residues. Trimming removed 2 bases at V and 2 bases at J, with 9 bases between. Germline-derived CDR1 and CDR2 are SGHTA and FQGNSA. CDR3 sequence reads: CASSLIRQQETQYF. The CDR3 DNA reads as TGTGCCAGCAGCTTAATTCGACAACAAGAGACCCAGTACTTC.

The chain has TRBV19 and TRBJ1-1; weak D call: TRBD1 (5 bases). V dropped 5 bases and J dropped 8 bases, with 12 bases sitting between them. Germline CDR1 reads LNHDA; CDR2 reads SQIVND (reference sequence). The CDR3 is made up of 12 amino acids. The CDR3 protein is CASSPWRGEAFF. CDR3 nucleotides: TGTGCCAGTAGTCCGTGGAGGGGCGAAGCTTTCTTT.

The chain joins TRBV4-3 to TRBJ2-2, with 14 bases aligning to TRBD2. Trimming removed 3 bases from V and 6 bases from J; junction bases left unmatched: 3. Germline CDR1 and CDR2: LGHNA and YSLEER. This CDR3 contains 16 residues. CDR3 loop: CASSQGTSGGPGELFF. DNA of the CDR3: TGCGCCAGCAGCCAGGGGACTAGCGGGGGCCCCGGGGAGCTGTTTTTT.

This rearrangement joins TRBV28 to TRBJ2-7; no clear D gene. CDR1 is MDHEN and CDR2 is SYDVKM in the germline V gene. The CDR3 sequence is 15 residues long. Trimming cost V 7 bases and J 5 bases, with 21 bases left between them. CDR3 nucleotide sequence: TGTGCCAGCACCGCTGGCACAGTGCTTTGGGACGAGCAGTACGTC. Its translation: CASTAGTVLWDEQYV.

In this sample, this clone turned up once. The gene calls are TRBV15 and TRBJ1-5; 8 bases are shared with TRBD1. The CDR3 runs to 15 residues. The trim removed 3 bases at V and 3 bases at J, leaving 4 bases unmatched. The V gene's germline CDR1 is LNHNV and CDR2 YYDKDF (reference sequence). The CDR3: CATSRDRVYNQPQHF. In DNA, the CDR3 is TGTGCCACCAGCAGGGACAGGGTTTACAATCAGCCCCAGCATTTT. Together with reference TRBV15 and TRBJ1-5, the CDR3 gives the full variable domain: DAMVIQNPRYQVTQFGKPVTLSCSQTLNHNVMYWYQQKSSQAPKLLFHYYDKDFNNEADTPDNFQSRRPNTSFCFLDIRSPGLGDTAMYLCATSRDRVYNQPQHFGDGTRLSIL.

The rearrangement links TRBV7-3 to TRBJ1-1; no clear D gene. Trimming removed 1 base from V and 4 bases from J, with 10 bases in between. Germline-derived CDR1 and CDR2 are SGHTA and FQGTGA. This CDR3 has 14 amino acids. CDR3 amino acids: CASSLRGFGTEAFF. DNA for the CDR3: TGTGCCAGCAGCTTAAGAGGGTTCGGCACTGAAGCTTTCTTT.

The CDR3 coding sequence is TGTGCCAGCAGCCCCCAAGGTCCAGGGCAGGCTAATGAAAAACTGTTTTTT. This translates into CASSPQGPGQANEKLFF. The gene calls are TRBV5-4 and TRBJ1-4; tentative D call: TRBD1 (5 bases). CDR1 and CDR2 from the germline V gene are SGHNT and YYREEE (reference sequence). With 4 bases removed from V and 3 bases from J, the gap between germline ends came to 19 bases. The CDR3 extends over 17 amino acids. Using reference TRBV5-4 and TRBJ1-4 for the parts outside the CDR3, the full variable domain is ETGVTQSPTHLIKTRGQQVTLRCSSQSGHNTVSWYQQALGQGPQFIFQYYREEENGRGNFPPRFSGLQFPNYSSELNVNALELDDSALYLCASSPQGPGQANEKLFFGSGTQLSVL.

This clone has a single count. CDR3 loop: CASSLGQQGEAFF. The CDR3 DNA sequence: TGCGCCAGCAGCTTGGGACAACAGGGTGAAGCTTTCTTT. The chain carries TRBV5-1 and TRBJ1-1, with D possibly TRBD1 on 6 matching bases. CDR3 size: 13 residues. Germline CDR1 SGHRS, CDR2 YFSETQ. V lost 0 bases and J 7 bases, leaving 10 bases between the germline ends.

This clone was observed a single time. The rearrangement links TRBV19 to TRBJ1-1; no clear D. The CDR3 is 13 residues long. The ends were cut back, 2 bases at V and 3 bases at J, with 7 bases in the middle. Germline CDR1 reads LNHDA; CDR2 reads SQIVND (reference sequence). This CDR3 is CASSIRDYTEAFF. The CDR3, as DNA: TGTGCCAGTAGTATACGAGATTACACTGAAGCTTTCTTT.

The chain joins TRBV3-1 (or the pseudogene TRBV3-2) to TRBJ1-2; D is unresolved. CDR1 is LGHDT, CDR2 YNNKEL, per germline (reference sequence). V dropped 3 bases and J dropped 4 bases, with 15 bases sitting between them. The CDR3 is made up of 15 amino acids. In nucleotides, the CDR3 is TGTGCCAGCAGCCAGAGAGGGTCAAGTGGCTATGGCTACACCTTC. It translates to CASSQRGSSGYGYTF.

J is TRBJ1-5 and V is TRBV4-3; 9 positions agree with TRBD1. This CDR3 spans 17 amino acids. Germline loops: CDR1 LGHNA, CDR2 YSLEER. The V and J ends lost 0 bases and 5 bases, in that order; junction bases with no gene match: 8. DNA for the CDR3: TGCGCCAGCAGCCAAGATTTGGGACAGGGACCAGATCAGCCCCAGCATTTT. It specifies CASSQDLGQGPDQPQHF.

The chain links TRBV4-2 to TRBJ2-1; perhaps TRBD1 as D (6 bases). The V end lost 6 bases, the J end lost 1 base, and 13 bases lay between the germline ends. Per the germline V gene, CDR1 is LGHNA and CDR2 is YNFKEQ. CDR3 length equals 15 residues. CDR3: CASSSGQRSYNEQFF. The DNA for the CDR3 is TGTGCCAGCAGTTCCGGACAGAGGTCCTACAATGAGCAGTTCTTC.

This clone was counted a single time. This chain uses TRBV3-1 (or the pseudogene TRBV3-2) with TRBJ1-5, with D possibly matching TRBD1 (6 bases). CDR1 is LGHDT, CDR2 YNNKEL, per germline (reference sequence). Trimming stripped 2 bases from V and 0 bases from J, with 8 bases between. The CDR3 consists of 15 residues. CDR3 nucleotide sequence: TGTGCCAGCAGCCAATCGGACAGTAGCAATCAGCCCCAGCATTTT. Translated: CASSQSDSSNQPQHF.

V and J are TRBV5-1 and TRBJ1-5; 7 bases align to TRBD1. The length of the CDR3 is 15 residues. The V gene's germline CDR1 is SGHRS and CDR2 YFSETQ. With 3 bases clipped from V and 4 bases from J, the junction kept 7 bases outside the gene matches. CDR3 region: CASSSTGQANQPQHF. The CDR3 DNA is TGCGCCAGCAGCTCCACTGGACAGGCGAATCAGCCCCAGCATTTT.

This chain links TRBV25-1 with TRBJ2-5; TRBD1 matches 10 bases. V dropped 3 bases and J dropped 5; count of bases not matched to a gene: 9. The germline V gene encodes CDR1 MGHDK and CDR2 SYGVNS. This CDR3 spans 16 amino acids. The CDR3 nucleotides are TGTGCCAGCAGTGATGGGACAGGGGCCCCCCGGGAGACCCAGTACTTC. Residues: CASSDGTGAPRETQYF. The complete variable domain, with remaining parts taken from reference TRBV25-1 and TRBJ2-5, reads EADIYQTPRYLVIGTGKKITLECSQTMGHDKMYWYQQDPGMELHLIHYSYGVNSTEKGDLSSESTVSRIRTEHFPLTLESARPSHTSQYLCASSDGTGAPRETQYFGPGTRLLVL.

The V gene is TRBV6-1, the J gene TRBJ2-7, with 8 nucleotides matching TRBD1. CDR3 length: 14 residues. V lost 2 bases and J lost 6; bases outside the gene matches: 6. Germline lookup yields CDR1 MNHNS and CDR2 SASEGT. The CDR3 sequence: CASSEMDRETEQYV. The CDR3 coding sequence is TGTGCCAGCAGTGAAATGGACAGGGAAACCGAGCAGTACGTC.

This clone has only a few counts. For the CDR3, the DNA is TGTGCCAGCAGCCAAAGACTAGCGGCCTCCACAGATACGCAGTATTTT. Translation gives CASSQRLAASTDTQYF. The chain employs TRBV3-1 (or the pseudogene TRBV3-2) and TRBJ2-3; 9 nucleotides align to TRBD2. This CDR3 contains 16 residues. Germline V gene sequence: CDR1 LGHDT, CDR2 YNNKEL (reference sequence). The V segment lost 2 bases and the J segment 2 bases; nucleotides outside the gene matches: 5.

The chain combines TRBV5-4 with TRBJ2-3; 7 bases are a match to TRBD2. V was pared by 4 bases and J by 6 bases, with 11 bases of the junction left unmatched. In germline, CDR1 is SGHNT, CDR2 YYREEE (reference sequence). This CDR3 has 15 residues. The CDR3 DNA reads TGTGCCAGCAGCCTTCGGGACTCGGGAGGCGATACGCAGTATTTT. Translation: CASSLRDSGGDTQYF.

The chain is built from TRBV19 and TRBJ1-2; D may be TRBD1 (5 bases). CDR1 and CDR2 (germline): LNHDA, SQIVND (reference sequence). The CDR3 is 14 residues long. The ends were cut back, 7 bases at V and 3 bases at J, with 15 bases in the middle. In DNA, the CDR3 is TGTGCCAGTACCCAGACAGCCCTGGACTATGGCTACACCTTC. This encodes CASTQTALDYGYTF.

This rearrangement joins TRBV29-1 to TRBJ2-1; D unclear. The CDR3 has 13 residues. V was trimmed by 6 bases and J by 2 bases, leaving 11 bases between them. The germline CDR1 and CDR2 sequences are SQVTM and ANQGSEA. DNA for the CDR3: TGCAGCGTAGACTGGCACGCCTACAATGAGCAGTTCTTC. Translation: CSVDWHAYNEQFF.

The chain links TRBV7-8 to TRBJ1-5; D not resolved. V lost 4 bases, J lost 6 bases, and 10 bases lay in between. Germline values: CDR1 SGHVS, CDR2 FQNEAQ. CDR3 length equals 13 residues. The CDR3 DNA sequence: TGTGCCAGCAGCTCCTCGGGATTTCAGCCCCAGCATTTT. Protein: CASSSSGFQPQHF. The full variable domain, rest sourced from reference TRBV7-8 and TRBJ1-5, is GAGVSQSPRYKVAKRGQDVALRCDPISGHVSLFWYQQALGQGPEFLTYFQNEAQLDKSGLPSDRFFAERPEGSVSTLKIQRTQQEDSAVYLCASSSSGFQPQHFGDGTRLSIL.

This sequence joins TRBV5-1 and TRBJ1-4; D is possibly TRBD1 (6 bases). CDR1 SGHRS and CDR2 YFSETQ come from the germline V gene. The CDR3 totals 13 residues. V dropped 4 bases and J dropped 5 bases, with 9 bases sitting between them. The CDR3 region is CASSEGENEKLFF. The CDR3 region has the DNA TGCGCCAGCAGCGAGGGGGAGAATGAAAAACTGTTTTTT.